The clone carrying this TCR beta chain has a handful of counts. Per the germline V gene, CDR1 is SGHDT and CDR2 is YYEEEE. The CDR3 has 13 residues. V lost 4 bases, J lost 6 bases, and 5 bases stayed unmatched. These data originate in a study of OX40 agonist ivuxolimab in advanced cancers. Study-level information: Patients were approximately 80% male with ages about 23 to 79, mean roughly 64. In three patients, partial responses were observed, one with hepatocellular carcinoma and two with cutaneous melanoma.

The table came from immunoSEQ multiplex PCR; TCRdb's copy has only in-frame clones and leaves some out. This sample yields 50,000 to 65,000 clones, of which roughly 88% are seen a single time; 4% to 5.5% belongs to the top ten. The sequence was obtained from an adult with an advanced solid tumor such as melanoma, head and neck, liver or kidney cancer. The J gene is TRBJ2-7, the V gene TRBV5-6; 9 bases align to TRBD1. This specimen was CD4+ or CD8+ T cells sorted from blood, taken in a trial of the OX40 agonist ivuxolimab. The CDR3 here is CASSPGQGREQYF. DNA for the CDR3: TGTGCCAGCAGCCCGGGACAGGGTCGCGAGCAGTACTTC.